This T cell receptor beta chain was sequenced during a study of CD8 T cells in ankylosing spondylitis. TCRdb reanalysed the 5' RACE reads using MiXCR and keeps one entry per CDR3 protein. This table holds about 69,000 distinct CDR3 sequences, about 5.7% found once. This clonotype was counted only a few times. Deletions cut 5 bases from V and 6 bases from J, with 10 bases between. Germline V lookup: CDR1 SNHLY, CDR2 FYNNEI. The CDR3 covers 13 residues. The chain carries TRBV2 and TRBJ2-2; D might be TRBD1 (6 bases). Specimen: blood, either unsorted or a sorted T cell fraction (not recorded which). The receptor was isolated from a male donor with ankylosing spondylitis or in good health (not recorded which). The CDR3 loop reads CASSMGAPGELFF. The CDR3, as DNA: TGTGCCAGCAGTATGGGGGCCCCCGGGGAGCTGTTTTTT. Drawing the rest from reference TRBV2 and TRBJ2-2, the complete variable domain is EPEVTQTPSHQVTQMGQEVILRCVPISNHLYFYWYRQILGQKVEFLVSFYNNEISEKSEIFDDQFSVERPDGSNFTLKIRSTKLEDSAMYFCASSMGAPGELFFGEGSRLTVL.